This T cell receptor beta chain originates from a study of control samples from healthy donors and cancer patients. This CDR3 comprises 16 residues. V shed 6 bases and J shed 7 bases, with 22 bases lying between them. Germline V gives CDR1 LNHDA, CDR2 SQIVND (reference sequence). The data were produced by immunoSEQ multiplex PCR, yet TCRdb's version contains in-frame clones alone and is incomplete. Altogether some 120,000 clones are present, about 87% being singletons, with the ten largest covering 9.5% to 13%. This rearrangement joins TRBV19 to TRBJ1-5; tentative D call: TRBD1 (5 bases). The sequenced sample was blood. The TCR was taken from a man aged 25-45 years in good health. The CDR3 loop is CASSKSRAGRMQPQHF. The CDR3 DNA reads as TGTGCCAGTAGCAAAAGCAGGGCAGGCAGGATGCAGCCCCAGCATTTT.